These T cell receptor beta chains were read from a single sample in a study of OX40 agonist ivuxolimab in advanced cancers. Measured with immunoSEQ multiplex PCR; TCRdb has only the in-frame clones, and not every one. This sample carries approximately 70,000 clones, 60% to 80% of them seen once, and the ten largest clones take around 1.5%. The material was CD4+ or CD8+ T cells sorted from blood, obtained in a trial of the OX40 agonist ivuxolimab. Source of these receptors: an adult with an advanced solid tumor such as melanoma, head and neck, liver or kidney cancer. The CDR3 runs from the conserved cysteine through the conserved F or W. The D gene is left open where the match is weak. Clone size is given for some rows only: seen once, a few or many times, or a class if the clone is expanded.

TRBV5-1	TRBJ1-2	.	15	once	CASSPGTRVLYGYTF	TGCGCCAGCAGCCCCGGGACAAGGGTTCTCTATGGCTACACCTTC
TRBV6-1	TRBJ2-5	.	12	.	CASSRQQETQYF	TGTGCCAGCAGTAGACAACAAGAGACCCAGTACTTC
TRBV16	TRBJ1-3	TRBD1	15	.	CASSQSDRGAQAIYF	TGTGCCAGCAGCCAGTCGGACAGGGGCGCTCAGGCCATATATTTT
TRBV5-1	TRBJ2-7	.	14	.	CASSPTGYGNEQYF	TGCGCCAGCAGCCCAACAGGGTATGGCAACGAGCAGTACTTC
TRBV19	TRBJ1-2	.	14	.	CASRKQGQYYGYTF	TGTGCCAGTAGGAAGCAGGGTCAATACTATGGCTACACCTTC
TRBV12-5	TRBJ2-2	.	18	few	CASGLGSWAGTNTGELFF	TGTGCTAGTGGTTTGGGAAGCTGGGCGGGGACGAACACCGGGGAGCTGTTTTTT
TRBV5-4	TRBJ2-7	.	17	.	CASSLAGYRTGGYEQYF	TGTGCCAGCAGCTTGGCTGGTTACCGAACAGGCGGCTACGAGCAGTACTTC
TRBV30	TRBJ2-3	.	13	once	CAWSTGSTDTQYF	TGTGCCTGGTCGACGGGGAGCACAGATACGCAGTATTTT
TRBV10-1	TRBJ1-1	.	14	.	CASSPGQLNTEAFF	TGCGCCAGCAGTCCAGGACAACTGAACACTGAAGCTTTCTTT
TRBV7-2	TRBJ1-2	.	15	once	CASSSGGEFYYGYTF	TGTGCCAGCAGCTCGGGGGGGGAGTTTTACTATGGCTACACCTTC
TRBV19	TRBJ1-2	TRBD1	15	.	CASSPGQGLLYGYTF	TGTGCCAGTAGTCCGGGACAGGGCCTTCTCTATGGCTACACCTTC
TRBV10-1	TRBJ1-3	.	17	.	CASSESPGRDSGNTIYF	TGCGCCAGCAGTGAGTCCCCCGGCAGAGACTCTGGAAACACCATATATTTT
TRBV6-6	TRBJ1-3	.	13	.	CASSGLYGNTIYF	TGTGCCAGCAGTGGACTTTATGGAAACACCATATATTTT
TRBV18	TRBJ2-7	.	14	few	CASSPPSTGGRQYF	TGTGCCAGCTCACCACCGTCGACAGGCGGCCGTCAGTACTTC
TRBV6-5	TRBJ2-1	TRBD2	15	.	CASSPGTSGRGEQFF	TGTGCCAGCAGTCCTGGGACTAGCGGGAGAGGTGAGCAGTTCTTC
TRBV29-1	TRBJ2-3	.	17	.	CSVENPRDLAHTDTQYF	TGCAGCGTTGAAAACCCCCGGGACCTCGCCCATACAGATACGCAGTATTTT
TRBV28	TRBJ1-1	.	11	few	CASSRWDGAFF	TGTGCCAGCAGCCGCTGGGATGGTGCTTTCTTT
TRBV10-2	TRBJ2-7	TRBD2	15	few	CASLEGSSGGYEQYF	TGCGCCAGCCTCGAGGGGTCTAGCGGGGGATACGAGCAGTACTTC
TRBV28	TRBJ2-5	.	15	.	CASSPGDRRYGTQYF	TGTGCCAGCAGTCCCGGGGATCGGCGGTATGGGACCCAGTACTTC
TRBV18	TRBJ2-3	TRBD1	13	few	CATGTGGTDTQYF	TGTGCCACCGGGACAGGAGGCACAGATACGCAGTATTTT
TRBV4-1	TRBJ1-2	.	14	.	CASSFGQSSYGYTF	TGCGCCAGCAGCTTTGGACAGAGTTCGTATGGCTACACCTTC
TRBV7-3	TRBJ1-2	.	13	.	CASSLRGGYGYTF	TGTGCCAGCAGCCTACGGGGTGGCTATGGCTACACCTTC